This T cell receptor beta chain was identified in a study of post-analysis software for immune sequencing data. The CDR3 extends over 13 amino acids. Looked up from germline, CDR1 is ENHRY and CDR2 is SYGVKD. V lost 6 bases and J lost 0; bases outside the gene matches: 1. Unique molecular identifiers were built into the TCR beta cDNA libraries. T cells, roughly 0.9 to 11 million of them, yielded some 510,000 cDNA molecules. Each CDR3 protein is one row after TCRdb ran MiXCR on the PCR reads. This sample has hundreds of thousands of distinct CDR3 sequences; roughly 47% occur once, and the top ten carry more than 1.5%. Study-wide results and caveats: Samples from a shared batch, those prepared together, strongly co-clustered by F measure. A few TRBV segments occurring more often in patients than controls included TRBV5-6, TRBV5-1 and TRBV20-1. People with multiple sclerosis had a significantly lower normalized Chao1 diversity than controls did.

This clonotype was seen a handful of times. Its antigen is undetermined. The sequenced material came from blood. The rearrangement uses TRBV10-3 and TRBJ1-1, with TRBD1 matching 7 bases. This sequence originates from a girl between 5 and 17 years old with multiple sclerosis. The CDR3 DNA is TGTGCCATCAGGGGACAGTTGAACACTGAAGCTTTCTTT. Its protein is CAIRGQLNTEAFF.